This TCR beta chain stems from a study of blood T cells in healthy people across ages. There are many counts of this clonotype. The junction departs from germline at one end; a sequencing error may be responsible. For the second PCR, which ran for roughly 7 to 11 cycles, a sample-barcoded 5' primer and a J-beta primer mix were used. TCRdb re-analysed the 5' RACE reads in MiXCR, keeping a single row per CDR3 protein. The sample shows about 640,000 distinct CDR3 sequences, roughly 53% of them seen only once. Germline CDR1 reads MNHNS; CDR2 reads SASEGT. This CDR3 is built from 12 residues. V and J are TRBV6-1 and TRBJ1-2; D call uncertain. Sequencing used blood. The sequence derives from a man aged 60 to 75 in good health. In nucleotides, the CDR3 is TGTGCCAGCAGCGAAGCTAACTATGGCTACACCTTC. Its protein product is CASSEANYGYTF.